The source of this T cell receptor (beta chain) is a study of T-cell reconstitution after alpha-beta-depleted transplantation in children. Study results and caveats: Alpha-beta T cells present about two months after transplant were reported to originate from several hundred expanded graft clones. T-cell counts and diversity were attributed mostly to newly produced T cells one year after transplant.

V was trimmed by 6 bases and J by 9 bases, leaving 15 bases between them. The CDR3 is 13 residues long. Per the germline V gene, CDR1 is MNHNS and CDR2 is SASEGT. TCRbeta library preparation incorporated unique molecular identifiers. TCRdb ran MiXCR on the PCR reads and lists one entry per CDR3 protein. The sample shows approximately 200,000 distinct CDR3 sequences, about 6% of them seen only once. This clonotype was seen repeatedly, ten times or more. What it binds is unknown. The source of this sequence is a girl in the first two years of life with combined immunodeficiency, due to receive a stem cell transplant. V is TRBV6-1 and J is TRBJ2-4; D may correspond to TRBD1 or TRBD2 (5 bases each). The specimen was PBMCs, collected before TCRalphabeta/CD19-depleted stem cell transplant. The CDR3 region has the DNA TGTGCCAGCAGCCCTAATGCAGGGAGCATTCAGTACTTC. This gives the protein CASSPNAGSIQYF.